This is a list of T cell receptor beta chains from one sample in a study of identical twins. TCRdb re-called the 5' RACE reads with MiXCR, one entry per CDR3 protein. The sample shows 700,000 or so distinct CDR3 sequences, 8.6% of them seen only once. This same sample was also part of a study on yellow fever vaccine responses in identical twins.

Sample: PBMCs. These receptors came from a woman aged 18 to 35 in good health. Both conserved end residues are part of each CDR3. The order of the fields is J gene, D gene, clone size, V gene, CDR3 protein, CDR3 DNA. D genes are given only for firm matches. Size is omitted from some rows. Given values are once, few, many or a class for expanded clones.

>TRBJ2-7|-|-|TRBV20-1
CSAPGMETYEQYF
TGCAGTGCTCCAGGAATGGAGACCTACGAGCAGTACTTC
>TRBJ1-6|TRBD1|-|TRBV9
CASSPRQGWNSPLHF
TGTGCCAGCAGCCCTCGACAGGGTTGGAATTCACCCCTCCACTTT
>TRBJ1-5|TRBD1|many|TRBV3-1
CASSPGTDGQPQHF
TGTGCCAGCAGCCCCGGGACAGATGGTCAGCCCCAGCATTTT
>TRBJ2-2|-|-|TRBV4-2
CASSHPPRPSRDTGELFF
TGTGCCAGCAGCCACCCACCGCGGCCCTCTCGGGACACCGGGGAGCTGTTTTTT
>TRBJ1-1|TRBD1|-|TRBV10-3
CAIRPGTGEGTEAFF
TGTGCCATCAGGCCGGGAACAGGGGAAGGCACTGAAGCTTTCTTT
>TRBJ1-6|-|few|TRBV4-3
CASSQDMGGGSPLHF
TGCGCCAGCAGCCAAGATATGGGAGGAGGATCACCCCTCCACTTT
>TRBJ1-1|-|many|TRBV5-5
CASSYQGNAEAFF
TGTGCCAGCAGCTACCAGGGAAACGCTGAAGCTTTCTTT
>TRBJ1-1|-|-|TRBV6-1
CASRADGNTEAFF
TGTGCCAGCAGGGCGGACGGAAACACTGAAGCTTTCTTT
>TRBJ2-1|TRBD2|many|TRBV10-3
CAIRKTSGSVNEQFF
TGTGCCATCAGGAAGACTAGCGGGAGTGTGAATGAGCAGTTCTTC
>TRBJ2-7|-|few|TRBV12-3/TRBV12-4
CASSLIGGSEQYF
TGTGCCAGCAGTTTAATTGGGGGATCCGAGCAGTACTTC
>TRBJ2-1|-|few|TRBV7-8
CASSFDWGTNNEQFF
TGTGCCAGCAGCTTCGATTGGGGAACCAACAATGAGCAGTTCTTC
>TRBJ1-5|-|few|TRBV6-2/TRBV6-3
CASSYSRLVNQPQHF
TGTGCCAGCAGTTATTCCCGATTAGTCAATCAGCCCCAGCATTTT
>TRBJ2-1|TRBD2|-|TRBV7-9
CASSGIAGAEQFF
TGTGCCAGCAGCGGGATAGCGGGGGCAGAGCAGTTCTTC
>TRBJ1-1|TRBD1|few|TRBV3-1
CASSRQGSHTEAFF
TGTGCCAGCAGCCGACAGGGCTCCCACACTGAAGCTTTCTTT
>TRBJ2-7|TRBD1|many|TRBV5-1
CASSPRGTGLGYEQYF
TGCGCCAGCAGCCCGCGGGGGACAGGGCTCGGCTACGAGCAGTACTTC
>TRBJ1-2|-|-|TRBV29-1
CSVEYRPGDYYGYTF
TGCAGCGTTGAATACCGTCCAGGGGATTACTATGGCTACACCTTC
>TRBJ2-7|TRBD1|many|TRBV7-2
CASSTGQGYYEQYF
TGTGCCAGCAGCACAGGACAGGGGTACTACGAGCAGTACTTC
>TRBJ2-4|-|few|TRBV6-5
CASSSANLAKNIQYF
TGTGCCAGCAGTTCTGCGAACCTAGCCAAAAACATTCAGTACTTC
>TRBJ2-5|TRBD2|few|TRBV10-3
CAISDGLAGPYQETQYF
TGTGCCATCAGTGACGGACTAGCGGGACCGTACCAAGAGACCCAGTACTTC
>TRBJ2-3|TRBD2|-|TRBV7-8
CASSFLAEGPTDTQYF
TGTGCCAGCAGCTTTCTAGCGGAAGGGCCAACAGATACGCAGTATTTT
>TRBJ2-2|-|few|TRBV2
CASRRRLLGDTGELFF
TGTGCCAGCCGGAGGCGGCTGCTGGGGGACACCGGGGAGCTGTTTTTT
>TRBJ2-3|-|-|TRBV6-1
CASSVLGGTDTQYF
TGTGCCAGCAGTGTTCTGGGAGGCACAGATACGCAGTATTTT
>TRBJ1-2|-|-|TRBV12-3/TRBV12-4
CASKRWDIHGYTF
TGTGCCAGCAAAAGATGGGACATCCATGGCTACACCTTC
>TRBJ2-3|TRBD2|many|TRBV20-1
CSASTGTSGGMDTQYF
TGCAGTGCTAGTACCGGGACTAGCGGGGGGATGGATACGCAGTATTTT
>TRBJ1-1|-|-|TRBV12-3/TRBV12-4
CASTKVEGWDTEAFF
TGTGCCAGCACAAAAGTGGAGGGGTGGGACACTGAAGCTTTCTTT
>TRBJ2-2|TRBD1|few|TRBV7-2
CASQDREETGELFF
TGTGCCAGCCAGGACAGGGAAGAAACCGGGGAGCTGTTTTTT
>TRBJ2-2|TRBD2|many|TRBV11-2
CASSPGVLVGAGGGELFF
TGTGCCAGCAGCCCGGGGGTCCTAGTCGGAGCGGGAGGCGGGGAGCTGTTTTTT
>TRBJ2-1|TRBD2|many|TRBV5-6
CASSLAGPSSYNEQFF
TGTGCCAGCAGCCTAGCGGGACCCAGCTCCTACAATGAGCAGTTCTTC
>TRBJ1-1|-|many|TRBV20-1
CSASGGEAFF
TGCAGTGCTAGTGGTGGTGAAGCTTTCTTT
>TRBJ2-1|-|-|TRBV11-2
CASSPNHAGDEQFF
TGTGCCAGCAGCCCAAATCACGCCGGGGATGAGCAGTTCTTC
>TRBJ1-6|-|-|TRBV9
CASSVGGYSPLHF
TGTGCCAGCAGCGTAGGTGGATATTCACCCCTCCACTTT
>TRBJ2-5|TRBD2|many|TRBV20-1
CSARTSGGYMETQYF
TGCAGTGCAAGGACTAGCGGGGGTTACATGGAGACCCAGTACTTC
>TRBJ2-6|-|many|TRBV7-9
CAQLLGLVLTF
TGTGCCCAGCTTTTGGGGCTCGTCCTGACTTTC
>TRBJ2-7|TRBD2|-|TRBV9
CASSVVASGAYEQYF
TGTGCCAGCAGCGTAGTGGCTAGCGGGGCCTACGAGCAGTACTTC